One sample yielded the 11 T cell receptor beta chains listed below, sequenced in a study of post-analysis software for immune sequencing data. Study observations and caveats: Four to six TRBV segments were more frequent in patients than controls; TRBV5-6, TRBV5-1 and TRBV20-1 belonged to this group.

No antigens are known for them. The library was made from cDNA and included unique molecular identifiers. TCRdb passed the PCR reads through MiXCR, listing each CDR3 protein once. The repertoire includes about 400,000 distinct CDR3 sequences, approximately 33% of them detected once, and around an eighth sits in the top ten. The sequenced material came from blood. Receptors were obtained from a girl between 10 and 17 years old with multiple sclerosis.

This clonotype showed up many times. The chain links TRBV12-3 or TRBV12-4 to TRBJ2-7; D unclear. The CDR3 consists of 13 residues. V gave up 7 bases and J gave up 0 bases, with 10 bases separating them. CDR3 region: CASTLFGSYEQYF. CDR3 in DNA: TGTGCCAGCACCCTATTTGGCTCCTACGAGCAGTACTTC.

The V call is TRBV29-1, the J call TRBJ2-2; 7 positions agree with TRBD2. The V gene's germline CDR1 is SQVTM and CDR2 ANQGSEA. V dropped 5 bases and J dropped 3; count of bases not matched to a gene: 3. The CDR3 runs to 13 residues. CDR3 sequence reads: CSVRAGYTGELFF. CDR3 nucleotides: TGCAGCGTTCGAGCGGGGTACACCGGGGAGCTGTTTTTT.

This sequence joins TRBV5-1 and TRBJ2-2, with TRBD2 as a possible D gene (8 bases). The CDR3 consists of 16 residues. CDR1 is SGHRS and CDR2 is YFSETQ in the germline V gene. The ends were cut back, 4 bases at V and 1 base at J, with 14 bases in the middle. The DNA for the CDR3 is TGCGCCAGCAGCCTGCGGGGGGACAGGAACACCGGGGAGCTGTTTTTT. Protein product: CASSLRGDRNTGELFF.

This clonotype showed up just a few times. The chain has TRBV5-1 and TRBJ2-7, with D maybe TRBD2 (6 bases). The V end was cut by 6 bases, the J end by 4 bases, with 20 bases between. This CDR3 is 15 amino acids long. Germline V gives CDR1 SGHRS, CDR2 YFSETQ. The CDR3 sequence: CASTPGPGTGYEQYF. The CDR3 nucleotides read TGCGCCAGCACCCCTGGTCCCGGGACTGGATACGAGCAGTACTTC. The whole variable domain, filled in from reference TRBV5-1 and TRBJ2-7, reads KAGVTQTPRYLIKTRGQQVTLSCSPISGHRSVSWYQQTPGQGLQFLFEYFSETQRNKGNFPGRFSGRQFSNSRSEMNVSTLELGDSALYLCASTPGPGTGYEQYFGPGTRLTVT.

CDR3 in DNA: TGTGCCAGCAACTCCCGGGAGACCCAGTACTTC. As protein: CASNSRETQYF. V and J are TRBV28 and TRBJ2-5; no definite D call. Between the trimmed V and J ends, which lost 7 bases and 5 bases, there was a span of 8 bases. The CDR3 runs 11 residues. The germline gives CDR1 MDHEN, CDR2 SYDVKM.

This clonotype was counted only a few times. The J gene is TRBJ2-5, the V gene TRBV6-6; maybe TRBD2 (6 bases). From germline, CDR1 is MNHNY and CDR2 SVGAGI (reference sequence). This CDR3 region has 15 residues. Trimming took 6 bases from V and 3 from J, leaving 17 bases between them. CDR3: CASSRPGEREETQYF. CDR3 DNA sequence: TGTGCCAGCAGCCGACCGGGAGAGCGGGAAGAGACCCAGTACTTC.

This clonotype appeared a few times. The chain has TRBV20-1 and TRBJ2-5; D is undetermined. This CDR3 region has 13 residues. Germline loops: CDR1 DFQATT, CDR2 SNEGSKA (reference sequence). V lost 5 bases to trimming and J lost 11 bases, with 21 bases between them. CDR3 in amino acids: CSAPGLSGPEQYF. In DNA form, the CDR3 reads TGCAGTGCTCCAGGATTGAGTGGTCCAGAGCAGTACTTC.

The chain has TRBV6-2 or TRBV6-3 and TRBJ2-1; 9 bases fit TRBD2. Germline V gene sequence: CDR1 MNHEY, CDR2 SVGEGT. J gave up 11 bases and V 8 bases, and 10 bases lay outside the gene matches. The CDR3 totals 13 residues. CDR3 in amino acids: CASGGGARVKQFF. DNA for the CDR3: TGTGCCAGCGGCGGGGGGGCCCGCGTGAAGCAGTTCTTC.

This clonotype was counted between two and nine times. The J gene is TRBJ2-3, the V gene TRBV7-9, with 8 positions matching TRBD2. The CDR3 is made up of 16 amino acids. Germline assignment: CDR1 SEHNR and CDR2 FQNEAQ (reference sequence). V was pared by 5 bases and J by 3 bases, with 10 bases of the junction left unmatched. The CDR3 sequence is CASSLPVAGLTDTQYF. In DNA, the CDR3 is TGTGCCAGCAGCCTTCCGGTAGCGGGGTTGACAGATACGCAGTATTTT.

This sequence joins TRBV7-2 and TRBJ2-5, with TRBD1 matching over 7 bases. The J call is in doubt because the DNA end fits TRBJ2-7 better. Per the germline V gene, CDR1 is SGHTA and CDR2 is FQGNSA. This CDR3 comprises 15 residues. This chain's CDR3 is CASSARRDRPIEQYF. The CDR3 DNA follows: TGTGCCAGCAGCGCTCGTCGGGACAGACCTATCGAGCAGTACTTC.

This clonotype showed up just a few times. The rearrangement joins TRBV5-4 to TRBJ2-3; D gene ambiguous. Trimming shortened V by 0 bases and J by 6 bases, and 8 bases separated the two germline ends. The CDR3 covers 13 residues. CDR1 and CDR2 (germline): SGHNT, YYREEE (reference sequence). CDR3 DNA: TGTGCCAGCAGCTTGGAGAGCCTGGATACGCAGTATTTT. Protein product: CASSLESLDTQYF. The full variable domain, with the rest looked up from reference TRBV5-4 and TRBJ2-3, is ETGVTQSPTHLIKTRGQQVTLRCSSQSGHNTVSWYQQALGQGPQFIFQYYREEENGRGNFPPRFSGLQFPNYSSELNVNALELDDSALYLCASSLESLDTQYFGPGTRLTVL.